These 14 T cell receptor beta chains came from one sample sequenced in a study of monozygotic twins with inflammatory bowel disease. TCRdb reprocessed the 5' RACE reads and keeps a single row for each CDR3 protein, giving no DNA. The sample table sets out under 200,000 distinct CDR3 sequences. Sequenced sample: blood. These receptors came from a human donor with ulcerative colitis or Crohn's disease, or a healthy co-twin of an affected twin (not recorded which).

The rearrangement joins TRBV10-2 to TRBJ2-7. This CDR3 is built from 13 residues. Germline CDR1 is WSHSY and CDR2 is SAAADI. The CDR3 region is CASSYGSAYEQYF.

The CDR3 reads CSARLTGGSEAFF. This sequence joins TRBV20-1 and TRBJ1-1; lacking DNA, the TRBD1 call made by TCRdb goes unchecked. Germline values: CDR1 DFQATT, CDR2 SNEGSKA (reference sequence). This CDR3 is 13 amino acids long.

V is TRBV2 and J is TRBJ1-2; TCRdb names TRBD1, which stays unverified in the absence of DNA. Germline V CDR1 and CDR2: SNHLY, FYNNEI. This CDR3 spans 14 amino acids. CDR3 protein: CASRVPGTGYGYTF.

The CDR3: CASRDQGGGPYEQYF. V gene TRBV12-3 or TRBV12-4 combines with J gene TRBJ2-7; the D call of TRBD1 rests on TCRdb alone, since no DNA is present to check it. CDR3 size: 15 residues.

This chain links TRBV9 with TRBJ2-1; as DNA is missing, the TRBD2 call by TCRdb cannot be tested. This CDR3 contains 14 residues. Germline-derived CDR1 and CDR2 are SGDLS and YYNGEE. The CDR3: CASSVGRTSEEQFF.

The chain links TRBV28 to TRBJ2-7. Germline V gene data show CDR1 as MDHEN and CDR2 as SYDVKM. The CDR3 loop spans 13 amino acids. The CDR3 here is CASSISSSGEQYF.

The CDR3 is CASSLLAGLSANTGELFF. This sequence joins TRBV5-1 and TRBJ2-2; the TRBD2 assignment by TCRdb is unverifiable without DNA. Germline V gene sequence: CDR1 SGHRS, CDR2 YFSETQ. The CDR3 sequence is 18 residues long.

This chain links TRBV18 with TRBJ2-5; lacking DNA, the TRBD2 call made by TCRdb goes unchecked. CDR3 length: 16 amino acids. From germline, CDR1 is KGHSH and CDR2 LQKENI. This CDR3 is CASSPLLAGESETQYF.

This rearrangement joins TRBV12-3 or TRBV12-4 to TRBJ1-5. The CDR3 contains 14 residues. The CDR3 sequence is CASSSGAADQPQHF.

The V call is TRBV12-3 or TRBV12-4, the J call TRBJ2-2; TCRdb indicates TRBD2, and absent DNA this call remains unverified. The CDR3 spans 14 residues. The CDR3 sequence is CASEGRLNTGELFF.

CDR3 in amino acids: CASATGGNEQFF. The V call is TRBV7-3, the J call TRBJ2-1; checking the TCRdb D call of TRBD1 is not possible without DNA. Looked up from germline, CDR1 is SGHTA and CDR2 is FQGTGA. CDR3 length: 12 residues.

The V and J genes are TRBV5-1 and TRBJ1-4. The V gene's germline CDR1 is SGHRS and CDR2 YFSETQ. The length of the CDR3 is 14 residues. The CDR3 reads CASSQMGTNEKLFF.

CDR3 protein: CASSLNRRAGNEKLFF. V is TRBV11-2 and J is TRBJ1-4; TCRdb lists TRBD1, though no DNA is available to test this call. This CDR3 region has 16 residues. CDR1 is SGHAT, CDR2 FQNNGV, per germline.

This sequence joins TRBV7-9 and TRBJ2-3; the D gene TCRdb calls, TRBD2, cannot be checked with no DNA. The CDR3 is 17 residues long. Per germline, CDR1 SEHNR and CDR2 FQNEAQ (reference sequence). CDR3 residues: CASSPKLGAGEIDTQYF.